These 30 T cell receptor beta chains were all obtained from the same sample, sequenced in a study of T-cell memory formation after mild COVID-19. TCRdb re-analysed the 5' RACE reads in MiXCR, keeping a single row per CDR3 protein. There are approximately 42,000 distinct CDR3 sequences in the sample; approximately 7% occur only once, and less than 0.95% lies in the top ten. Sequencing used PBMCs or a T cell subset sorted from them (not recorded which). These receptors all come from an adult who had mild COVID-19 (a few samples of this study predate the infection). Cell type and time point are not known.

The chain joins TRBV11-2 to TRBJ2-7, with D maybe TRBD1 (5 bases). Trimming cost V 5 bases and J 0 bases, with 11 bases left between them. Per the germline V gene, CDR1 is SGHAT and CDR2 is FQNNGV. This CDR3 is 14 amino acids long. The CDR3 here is CASSMGQSSYEQYF. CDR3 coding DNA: TGTGCCAGCAGCATGGGGCAAAGCTCCTACGAGCAGTACTTC.

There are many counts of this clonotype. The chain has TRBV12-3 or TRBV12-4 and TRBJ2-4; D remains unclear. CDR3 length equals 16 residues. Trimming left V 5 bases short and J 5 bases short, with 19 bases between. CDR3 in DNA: TGTGCCAGCAGTCCTTTCGGTGGGAATGAGGAAAACATTCAGTACTTC. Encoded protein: CASSPFGGNEENIQYF.

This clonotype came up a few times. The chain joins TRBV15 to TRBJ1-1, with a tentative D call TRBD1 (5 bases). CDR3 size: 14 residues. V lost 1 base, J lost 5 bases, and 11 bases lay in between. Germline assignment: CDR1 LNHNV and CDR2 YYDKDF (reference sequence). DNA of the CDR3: TGTGCCACCAGCAGAGGACAGCGAGAAACTGAAGCTTTCTTT. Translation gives CATSRGQRETEAFF.

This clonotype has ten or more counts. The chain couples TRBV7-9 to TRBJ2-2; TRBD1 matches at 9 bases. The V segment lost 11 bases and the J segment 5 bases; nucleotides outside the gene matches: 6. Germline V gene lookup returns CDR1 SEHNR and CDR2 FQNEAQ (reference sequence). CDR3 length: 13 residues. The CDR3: CAGRDRVTGELFF. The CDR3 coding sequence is TGTGCCGGCCGGGACAGGGTGACCGGGGAGCTGTTTTTT.

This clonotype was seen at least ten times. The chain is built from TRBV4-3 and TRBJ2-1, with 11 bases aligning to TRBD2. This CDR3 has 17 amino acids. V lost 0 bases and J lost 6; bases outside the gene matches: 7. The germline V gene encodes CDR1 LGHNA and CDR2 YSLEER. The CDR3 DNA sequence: TGCGCCAGCAGCCAAGATCGATTAGCGGGAGGGGGCAATGAGCAGTTCTTC. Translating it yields CASSQDRLAGGGNEQFF.

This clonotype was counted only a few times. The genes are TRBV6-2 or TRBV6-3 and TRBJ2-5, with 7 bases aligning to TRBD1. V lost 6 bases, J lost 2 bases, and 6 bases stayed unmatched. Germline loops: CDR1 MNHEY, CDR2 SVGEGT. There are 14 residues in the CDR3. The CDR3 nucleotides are TGTGCCAGCAGATCACCGGGACAGCAAGAGACCCAGTACTTC. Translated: CASRSPGQQETQYF.

The CDR3 loop is CASSRSTGTAGYEQYF. The CDR3 DNA reads as TGTGCCAGCAGCCGCTCGACCGGGACAGCGGGCTACGAGCAGTACTTC. This chain connects TRBV7-8 to TRBJ2-7; D is possibly TRBD1 (7 bases). Germline loops: CDR1 SGHVS, CDR2 FQNEAQ. The CDR3 extends over 16 amino acids. Between the trimmed V and J ends, which lost 5 bases and 3 bases, there was a span of 20 bases.

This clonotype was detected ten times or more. The CDR3 coding sequence is TGTGCCAGCAGCAATTTCGGGACTAGCGGGAGCTCTGAGCAGTTCTTC. This encodes CASSNFGTSGSSEQFF. The chain recombines TRBV7-2 with TRBJ2-1; 14 bases map to TRBD2. Germline trimming cut 5 bases from V and 9 bases from J; bases unmatched to any gene: 9. The CDR3 contains 16 residues. The V gene's germline CDR1 is SGHTA and CDR2 FQGNSA.

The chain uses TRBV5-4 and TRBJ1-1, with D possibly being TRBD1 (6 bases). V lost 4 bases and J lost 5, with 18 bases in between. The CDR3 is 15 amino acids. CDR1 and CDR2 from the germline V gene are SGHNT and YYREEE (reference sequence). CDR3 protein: CASSAGGTPGTEAFF. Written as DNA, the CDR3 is TGTGCCAGCAGCGCCGGGGGCACCCCAGGGACTGAAGCTTTCTTT.

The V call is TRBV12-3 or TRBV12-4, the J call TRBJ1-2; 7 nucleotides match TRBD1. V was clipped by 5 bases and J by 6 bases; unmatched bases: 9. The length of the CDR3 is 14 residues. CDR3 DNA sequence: TGTGCCAGCAGTCCGACAGGGAGTGTTGATGGCTACACCTTC. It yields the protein CASSPTGSVDGYTF.

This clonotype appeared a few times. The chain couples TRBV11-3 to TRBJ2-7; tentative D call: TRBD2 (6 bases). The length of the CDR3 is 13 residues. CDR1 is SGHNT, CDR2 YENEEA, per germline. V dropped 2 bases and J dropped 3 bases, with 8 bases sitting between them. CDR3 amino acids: CASSLYGGYEQYF. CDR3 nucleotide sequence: TGTGCCAGCAGCTTATACGGGGGCTACGAGCAGTACTTC.

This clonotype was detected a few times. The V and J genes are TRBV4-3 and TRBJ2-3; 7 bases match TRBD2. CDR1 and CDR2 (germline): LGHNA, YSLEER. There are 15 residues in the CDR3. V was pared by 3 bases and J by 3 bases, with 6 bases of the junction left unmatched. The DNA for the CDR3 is TGCGCCAGCAGCCAGGGGGGGAGTAATACAGATACGCAGTATTTT. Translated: CASSQGGSNTDTQYF.

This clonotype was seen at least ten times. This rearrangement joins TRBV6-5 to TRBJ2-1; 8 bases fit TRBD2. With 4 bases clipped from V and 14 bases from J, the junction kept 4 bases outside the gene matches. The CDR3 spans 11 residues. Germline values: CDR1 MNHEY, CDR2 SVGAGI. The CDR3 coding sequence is TGTGCCAGCAGTTGGACGGGGGGGGAGTTCTTC. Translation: CASSWTGGEFF.

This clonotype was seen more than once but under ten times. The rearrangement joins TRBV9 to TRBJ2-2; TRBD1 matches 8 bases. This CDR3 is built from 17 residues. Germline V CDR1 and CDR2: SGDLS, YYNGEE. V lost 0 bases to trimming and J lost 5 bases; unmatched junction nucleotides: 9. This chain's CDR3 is CASSVGGVRGLTGELFF. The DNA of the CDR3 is TGTGCCAGCAGCGTAGGCGGGGTCAGGGGGCTGACCGGGGAGCTGTTTTTT.

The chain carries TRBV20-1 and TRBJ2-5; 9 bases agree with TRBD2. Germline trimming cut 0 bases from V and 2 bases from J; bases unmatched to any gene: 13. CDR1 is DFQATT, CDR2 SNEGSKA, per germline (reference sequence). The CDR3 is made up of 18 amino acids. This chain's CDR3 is CSARDSTPAGGSQETQYF. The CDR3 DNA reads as TGCAGTGCTAGAGACTCCACTCCAGCGGGGGGATCTCAAGAGACCCAGTACTTC.

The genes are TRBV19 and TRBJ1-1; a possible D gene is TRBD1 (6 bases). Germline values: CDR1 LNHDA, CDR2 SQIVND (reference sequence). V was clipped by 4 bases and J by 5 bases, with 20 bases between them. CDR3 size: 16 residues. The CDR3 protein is CASSTRGTGLGTEAFF. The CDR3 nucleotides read TGTGCCAGTAGTACAAGGGGCACAGGGCTGGGAACTGAAGCTTTCTTT.

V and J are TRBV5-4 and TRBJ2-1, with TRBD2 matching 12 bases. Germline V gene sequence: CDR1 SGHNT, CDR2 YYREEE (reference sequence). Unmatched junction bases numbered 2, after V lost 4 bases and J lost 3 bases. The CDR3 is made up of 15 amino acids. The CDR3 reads CASSRTSGDYNEQFF. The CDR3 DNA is TGTGCCAGCAGCCGGACTAGCGGGGACTACAATGAGCAGTTCTTC.

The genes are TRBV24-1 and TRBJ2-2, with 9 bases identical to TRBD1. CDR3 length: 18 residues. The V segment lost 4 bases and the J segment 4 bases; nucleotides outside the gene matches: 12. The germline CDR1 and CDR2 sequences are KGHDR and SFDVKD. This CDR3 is CATSDRYYGTGTTGELFF. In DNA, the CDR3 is TGTGCCACCAGTGACAGATACTACGGGACAGGGACCACCGGGGAGCTGTTTTTT.

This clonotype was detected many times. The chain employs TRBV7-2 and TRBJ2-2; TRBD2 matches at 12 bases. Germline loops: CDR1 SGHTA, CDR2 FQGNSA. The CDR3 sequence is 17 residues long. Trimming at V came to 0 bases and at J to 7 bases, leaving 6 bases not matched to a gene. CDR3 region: CASSLAATSGSIGELFF. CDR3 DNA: TGTGCCAGCAGCTTAGCCGCGACTAGCGGGAGTATCGGGGAGCTGTTTTTT.

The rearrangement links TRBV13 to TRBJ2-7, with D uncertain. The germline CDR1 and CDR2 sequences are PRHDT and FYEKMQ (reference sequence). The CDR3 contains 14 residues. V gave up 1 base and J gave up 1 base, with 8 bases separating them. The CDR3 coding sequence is TGTGCCAGCAGCTTAGAAAAGAAATCCTACGAGCAGTACTTC. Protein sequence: CASSLEKKSYEQYF.

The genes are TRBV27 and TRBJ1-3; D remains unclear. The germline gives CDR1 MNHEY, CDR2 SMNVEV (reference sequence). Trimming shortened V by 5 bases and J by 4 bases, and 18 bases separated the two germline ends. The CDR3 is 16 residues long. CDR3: CASSPRWGMSGNTIYF. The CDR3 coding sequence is TGTGCCAGCAGTCCTCGTTGGGGAATGTCCGGAAACACCATATATTTT.

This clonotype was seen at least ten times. The CDR3 DNA reads as TGCAGCGTTAAGGTCCAGGACAGGCTAGGAGGCAAAAACATTCAGTACTTC. It specifies CSVKVQDRLGGKNIQYF. The rearrangement joins TRBV29-1 to TRBJ2-4, with TRBD1 matching 7 bases. There are 17 residues in the CDR3. Trimming removed 5 bases from V and 3 bases from J; junction bases left unmatched: 16. From germline, CDR1 is SQVTM and CDR2 ANQGSEA.

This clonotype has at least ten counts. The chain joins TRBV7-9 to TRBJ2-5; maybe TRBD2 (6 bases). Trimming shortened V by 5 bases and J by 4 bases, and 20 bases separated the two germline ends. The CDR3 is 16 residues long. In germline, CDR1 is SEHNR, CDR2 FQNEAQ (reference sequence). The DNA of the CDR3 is TGTGCCAGCAGCGCCTTGGGGAGGCTGGAAGGAGAGACCCAGTACTTC. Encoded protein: CASSALGRLEGETQYF.

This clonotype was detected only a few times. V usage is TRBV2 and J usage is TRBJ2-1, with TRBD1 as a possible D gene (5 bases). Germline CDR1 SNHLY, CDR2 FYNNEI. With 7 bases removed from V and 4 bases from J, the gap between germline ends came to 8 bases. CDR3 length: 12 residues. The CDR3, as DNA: TGTGCCAGCATAGGGGTATACAATGAGCAGTTCTTC. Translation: CASIGVYNEQFF.

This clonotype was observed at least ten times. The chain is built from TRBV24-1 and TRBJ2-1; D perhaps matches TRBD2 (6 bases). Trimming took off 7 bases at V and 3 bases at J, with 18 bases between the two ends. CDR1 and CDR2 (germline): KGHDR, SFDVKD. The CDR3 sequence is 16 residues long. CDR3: CATSINSGLNYNEQFF. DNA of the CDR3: TGTGCCACCAGCATCAACTCGGGACTTAACTACAATGAGCAGTTCTTC.

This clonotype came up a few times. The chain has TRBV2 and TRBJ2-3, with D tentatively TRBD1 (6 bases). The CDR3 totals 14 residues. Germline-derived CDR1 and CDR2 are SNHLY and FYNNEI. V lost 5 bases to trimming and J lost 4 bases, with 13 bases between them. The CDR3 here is CASSRGSPADTQYF. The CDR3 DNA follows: TGTGCCAGCAGTAGGGGGTCCCCCGCAGATACGCAGTATTTT.

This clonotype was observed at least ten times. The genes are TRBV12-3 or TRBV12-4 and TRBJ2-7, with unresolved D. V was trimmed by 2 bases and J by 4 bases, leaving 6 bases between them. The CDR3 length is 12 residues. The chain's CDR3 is CASSLIGYEQYF. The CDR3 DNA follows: TGTGCCAGCAGTTTAATAGGATACGAGCAGTACTTC.

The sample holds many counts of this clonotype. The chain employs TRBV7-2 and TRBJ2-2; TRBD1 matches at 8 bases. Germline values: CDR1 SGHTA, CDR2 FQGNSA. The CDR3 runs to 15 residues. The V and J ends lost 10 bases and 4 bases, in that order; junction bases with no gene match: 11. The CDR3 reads CATRTGGRGTGELFF. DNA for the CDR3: TGTGCCACCCGAACAGGGGGGCGAGGCACCGGGGAGCTGTTTTTT.

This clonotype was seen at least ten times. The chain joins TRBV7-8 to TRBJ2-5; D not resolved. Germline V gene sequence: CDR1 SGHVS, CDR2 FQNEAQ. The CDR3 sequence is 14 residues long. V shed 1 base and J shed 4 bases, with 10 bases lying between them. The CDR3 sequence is CASSLGVQLETQYF. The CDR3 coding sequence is TGTGCCAGCAGCTTAGGTGTCCAGCTAGAGACCCAGTACTTC. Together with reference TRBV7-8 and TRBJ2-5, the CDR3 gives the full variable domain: GAGVSQSPRYKVAKRGQDVALRCDPISGHVSLFWYQQALGQGPEFLTYFQNEAQLDKSGLPSDRFFAERPEGSVSTLKIQRTQQEDSAVYLCASSLGVQLETQYFGPGTRLLVL.

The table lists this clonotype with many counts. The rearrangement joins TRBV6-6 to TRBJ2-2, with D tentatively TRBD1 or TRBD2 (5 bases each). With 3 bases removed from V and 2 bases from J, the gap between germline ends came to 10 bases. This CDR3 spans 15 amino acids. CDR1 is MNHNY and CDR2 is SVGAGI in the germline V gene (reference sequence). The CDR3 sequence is CASSYGGSNTGELFF. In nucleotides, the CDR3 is TGTGCCAGCAGTTATGGGGGTTCAAACACCGGGGAGCTGTTTTTT.